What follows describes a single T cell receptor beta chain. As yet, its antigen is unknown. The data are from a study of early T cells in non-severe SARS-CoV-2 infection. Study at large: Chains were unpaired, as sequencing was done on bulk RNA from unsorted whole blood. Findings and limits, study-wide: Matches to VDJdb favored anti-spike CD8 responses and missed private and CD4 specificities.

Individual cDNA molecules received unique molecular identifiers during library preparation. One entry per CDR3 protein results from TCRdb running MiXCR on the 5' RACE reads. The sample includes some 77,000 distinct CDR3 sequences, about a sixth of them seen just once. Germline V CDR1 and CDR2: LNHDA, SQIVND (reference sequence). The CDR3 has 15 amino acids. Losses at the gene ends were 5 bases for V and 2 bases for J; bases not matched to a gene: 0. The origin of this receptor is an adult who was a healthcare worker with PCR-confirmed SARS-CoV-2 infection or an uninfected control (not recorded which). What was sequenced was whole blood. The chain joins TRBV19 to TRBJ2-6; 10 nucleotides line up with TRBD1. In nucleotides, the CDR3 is TGTGCCAGTAGTGACAGGGGGCCTGGGGCCAACGTCCTGACTTTC. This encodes CASSDRGPGANVLTF. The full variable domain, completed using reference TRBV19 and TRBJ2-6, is DGGITQSPKYLFRKEGQNVTLSCEQNLNHDAMYWYRQDPGQGLRLIYYSQIVNDFQKGDIAEGYSVSREKKESFPLTVTSAQKNPTAFYLCASSDRGPGANVLTFGAGSRLTVL.